These T cell receptor beta chains were read from a single sample in a study of beta chain features in type 1 diabetes. The protocol was immunoSEQ multiplex PCR, while the TCRdb copy is restricted to in-frame clones and leaves out a portion. The table has just over 150,000 clones, around 10% seen once. The sample comprised central memory CD4+ T cells from blood. The receptors originated from a man younger than 35 in good health. Both conserved end residues are trimmed from each CDR3. The listing skips clone size in some rows; elsewhere it reads once, few, many or a size class.

j_call	v_call	clone_size	cdr3_aa
TRBJ2-3	TRBV5-1	-	ASSLEGDTQY
TRBJ1-1	TRBV29-1	-	SVDGTQNTEAF
TRBJ1-3	TRBV19	-	ASVGRSSGNTIY
TRBJ2-1	TRBV27	-	ASSLRLNNEQF
TRBJ1-4	TRBV4-3	few	ASSQPGTATNEKLF
TRBJ2-1	TRBV27	-	ASSKGGGSHNEQF
TRBJ2-6	TRBV7-7	-	ASGLAGANVLT
TRBJ1-2	TRBV18	-	ASSPGDGYT
TRBJ2-6	TRBV2	-	ASAPRSGANVLT
TRBJ2-5	TRBV28	few	ASGLAGGRETQY
TRBJ2-7	TRBV13	-	ASSPAWGSSYEQY
TRBJ2-5	TRBV9	few	ASSVAARGGETQY
TRBJ2-3	TRBV2	few	ASSEVGGRVTDTQY
TRBJ2-7	TRBV6-1	-	ASSASGQGHEQY
TRBJ1-5	TRBV2	few	ASVPGRGAGNQPQH
TRBJ2-7	TRBV9	few	ASSGLAGGPHEQY
TRBJ2-1	TRBV25-1	few	ASSDPPGPQVANEQF
TRBJ2-7	TRBV28	few	ASSLNGNWHEQY
TRBJ1-5	TRBV2	-	ASSQQGSNQPQH
TRBJ1-6	TRBV2	-	ASRAALTNSPLH
TRBJ2-6	TRBV29-1	many	SVGTSGANVLT
TRBJ2-1	TRBV7-2	many	ASRESGGPF
TRBJ2-7	TRBV13	few	ASSFNRGSEQY
TRBJ2-5	TRBV11-2	-	ASSPNSGGPIETQY
TRBJ2-1	TRBV7-9	-	ASSLEAGKYNEQF
TRBJ2-1	TRBV7-3	-	ASSQGPYNEQF
TRBJ2-5	TRBV4-2	-	ASRPGQGQETQY
TRBJ2-5	TRBV27	-	ASSLRWGNGETQY